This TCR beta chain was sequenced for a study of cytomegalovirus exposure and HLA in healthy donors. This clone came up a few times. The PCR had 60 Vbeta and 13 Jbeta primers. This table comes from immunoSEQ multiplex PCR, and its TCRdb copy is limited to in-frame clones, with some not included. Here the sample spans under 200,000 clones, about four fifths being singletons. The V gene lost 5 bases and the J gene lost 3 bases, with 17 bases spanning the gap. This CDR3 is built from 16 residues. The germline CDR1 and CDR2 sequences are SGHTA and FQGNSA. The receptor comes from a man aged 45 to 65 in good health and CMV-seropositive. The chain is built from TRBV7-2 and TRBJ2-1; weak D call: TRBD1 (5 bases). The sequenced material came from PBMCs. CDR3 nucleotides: TGTGCCAGCAGCCCCGATCCAGGGCCTCGCTACAATGAGCAGTTCTTC. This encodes CASSPDPGPRYNEQFF.